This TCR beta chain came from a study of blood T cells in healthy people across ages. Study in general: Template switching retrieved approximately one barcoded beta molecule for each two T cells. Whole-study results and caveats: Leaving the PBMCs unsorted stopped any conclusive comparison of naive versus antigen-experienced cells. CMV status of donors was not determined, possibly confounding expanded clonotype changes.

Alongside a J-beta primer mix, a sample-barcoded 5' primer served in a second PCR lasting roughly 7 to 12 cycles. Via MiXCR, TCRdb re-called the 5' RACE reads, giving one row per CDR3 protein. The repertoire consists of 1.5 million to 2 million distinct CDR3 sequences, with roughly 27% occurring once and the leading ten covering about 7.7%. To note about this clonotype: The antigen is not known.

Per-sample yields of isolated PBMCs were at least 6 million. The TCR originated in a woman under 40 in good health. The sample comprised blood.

CDR3 region: CASSEGGLAGVGTDTQYF. In DNA, the CDR3 is TGTGCCAGCAGTGAAGGGGGACTAGCGGGAGTTGGCACAGATACGCAGTATTTT. The chain has TRBV6-1 and TRBJ2-3; 14 nucleotides agree with TRBD2. CDR1 is MNHNS and CDR2 is SASEGT in the germline V gene. J was trimmed by 1 base and V by 1 base; bases with no gene match: 4. The CDR3 extends over 18 amino acids.